The clone carrying this T cell receptor (beta chain) was recorded once. Its antigen is not known. Germline loops: CDR1 MNHEY, CDR2 SVGAGI. V lost 5 bases and J lost 9, with 14 bases in between. The length of the CDR3 is 13 residues. This entry comes from a study of T cell repertoires in cytomegalovirus infection. TCRdb re-called the reads with MiXCR, one entry per CDR3 protein. The sample records roughly 570,000 distinct CDR3 sequences, around two fifths being singletons. Study-level results: Identification of carriers of CMV plus the relevant HLA was achieved through cumulative public TCR beta family frequency.

The V call is TRBV6-5, the J call TRBJ2-1; D gene unclear. Sample: cultured PBMCs, taken from culture after CMV antigen stimulation. This clonotype was obtained from a human donor in good health (CMV status not recorded). Some clones in this sample may be carry-over from other donors' samples. Written as DNA, the CDR3 is TGTGCCAGCAGTCTCCGTGGCACCAGTGAGCAGTTCTTC. Encoded protein: CASSLRGTSEQFF.